Listed below are T cell receptor beta chains from one sample, sequenced in a study of esophageal squamous cell carcinoma under preoperative chemotherapy. TCRdb re-called the PCR reads with MiXCR, one entry per CDR3 protein. The table has roughly 30,000 distinct CDR3 sequences, around 50% seen once; the top ten hold about 23%. This sample was obtained from a patient given preoperative chemotherapy. Receptors were obtained from a human donor with esophageal squamous cell carcinoma. The donor label of this sample is uncertain. CDR3s include the opening cysteine and the closing phenylalanine or tryptophan. D genes are given only for firm matches.

v_call	j_call	d_call	cdr3_aa
TRBV25-1	TRBJ2-7	TRBD2	CASSDPGGTYEQYF
TRBV12-3/TRBV12-4	TRBJ2-5	-	CAGRGGPGQETQYF
TRBV6-2/TRBV6-3	TRBJ2-5	-	CASRVGAREGETQYF
TRBV12-3/TRBV12-4	TRBJ1-3	TRBD1	CASSEQGGGNTIYF
TRBV6-5	-	TRBD1	CASSYSIGTEKFGLYEQYF
TRBV28	TRBJ2-1	-	CASSPGPRGQFF
TRBV7-8	TRBJ2-1	TRBD1	CASSWDREYNEQFF
TRBV12-3/TRBV12-4	TRBJ1-2	-	CASSLGQVGYGYTF
TRBV7-6	-	-	CAGSWGGYKETQYF
TRBV7-3	TRBJ2-7	-	CASSLRVGSAHYEQYF
TRBV7-2	TRBJ2-3	-	CPSGQSLTTEKQYF
TRBV7-2	TRBJ2-3	-	CASSSYKNTQYF
TRBV7-2	TRBJ2-3	TRBD2	CASSLRGRGGPDTQYF
TRBV12-3/TRBV12-4	TRBJ2-3	-	CGSWLGPTTNTQYF
TRBV7-2	-	TRBD2	CASSPTLGGGQTDTQYF
TRBV7-8	TRBJ2-1	-	CASSADTGELFF
TRBV10-3	TRBJ2-2	-	CALSPGAVSTGALFF
TRBV6-1	TRBJ2-3	-	CASSPGFHTDTQYF
TRBV7-2	-	-	CASSLAGLWAKDTQYF
TRBV7-2	TRBJ2-6	-	CASSFRSQSYSKSSGANVLTF
TRBV7-8	TRBJ2-3	-	CASSLGGLGGSSQDTQYF
TRBV7-2	TRBJ2-5	TRBD2	CASSPSGGAGETQYF
TRBV7-3	TRBJ2-4	-	CARGLRANNIQYF
TRBV7-2	TRBJ2-7	-	CASSPGRTYEQYF
TRBV7-2	TRBJ2-3	TRBD2	CATGLAGGAKDTQYF
TRBV11-3	TRBJ2-4	-	CASSFEAGTGAIDTQYF
TRBV11-3	TRBJ2-3	-	CASSLEGTDTQYF
TRBV7-3	TRBJ2-4	-	CASSPGVNEQYF
TRBV14	TRBJ2-7	-	CASSQEGGPGSAYEQYF
TRBV7-2	TRBJ2-3	-	CASSLDGRGYTQYF
TRBV27	TRBJ1-2	-	CASSPDSPYGYTF
TRBV7-6	TRBJ2-3	TRBD2	CASSLEGTSGFTDTQYF
TRBV12-3/TRBV12-4	TRBJ1-1	-	CASSWAIGYTEAFF
TRBV10-3	-	-	CASTTGDPDTQHF
TRBV6-1	TRBJ2-3	-	CASQTGAGANNTQYF
TRBV9	TRBJ2-7	-	CASSVGGYPYEQYF
TRBV11-3	TRBJ2-3	TRBD2	CASRGSGGPPPDTQYF
TRBV6-5	TRBJ2-5	-	CASSYPSGLKETQYF
TRBV7-3	TRBJ2-3	-	CASSLKLGLWAKDIQYF
TRBV12-3/TRBV12-4	TRBJ2-7	-	CASSLDGSPYEQYF
TRBV12-5	TRBJ1-1	TRBD1	CASGSTGGSAFF
TRBV12-3/TRBV12-4	TRBJ1-1	-	CASSLAGGVEASF